This TCR beta chain appears in the sequencing data of a study of blood T cell repertoires in COVID-19. Study details: COVID-19 samples collected from the United States, Italy and Spain covered acute and convalescent phases.

Measured with immunoSEQ multiplex PCR; TCRdb has only the in-frame clones, and not every one. The repertoire consists of some 370,000 clones, with 80% to 85% occurring once and the leading ten covering approximately 5%. Participants' reported clinical history set cohort assignment. This clonotype originated in a woman between 50 and 59 years old who had recovered from COVID-19. Sequencing was performed on PBMCs or T cells enriched from blood (not recorded which).

CDR3 nucleotide sequence: TGTGCCAGCAGCCAGGGGATTCCCATGAACACTGAAGCTTTCTTT. It translates to CASSQGIPMNTEAFF. This chain links TRBV25-1 with TRBJ1-1; tentatively, D is TRBD1 (6 bases). The CDR3 length is 15 residues. V shed 6 bases and J shed 0 bases, with 14 bases lying between them. In germline, CDR1 is MGHDK, CDR2 SYGVNS.